The clone carrying this T cell receptor (beta chain) was picked up many times. The data are from a study of T-cell reconstitution after alpha-beta-depleted transplantation in children. V gave up 0 bases and J gave up 4 bases; unmatched junction bases: 7. The CDR3 covers 16 residues. CDR1 and CDR2 (germline): DFQATT, SNEGSKA (reference sequence). Unique molecular identifiers were used to barcode this TCRbeta library. TCRdb fed the PCR reads into MiXCR, producing one record per CDR3 protein. This sample has about 260,000 distinct CDR3 sequences, with around 7.5% found just once. The starting material was PBMCs, mostly from graft donor cells, obtained 180 days after TCRalphabeta/CD19-depleted stem cell transplant. The chain employs TRBV20-1 and TRBJ2-2, with TRBD2 matching over 8 bases. The sequence was collected from a male patient younger than 18 who had a stem cell transplant for acute lymphoblastic leukemia, so the T cells may come from the graft donor. CDR3 in DNA: TGCAGTGCTAGAGATGAGCGGGAGAGGATCACCGGGGAGCTGTTTTTT. It encodes CSARDERERITGELFF.